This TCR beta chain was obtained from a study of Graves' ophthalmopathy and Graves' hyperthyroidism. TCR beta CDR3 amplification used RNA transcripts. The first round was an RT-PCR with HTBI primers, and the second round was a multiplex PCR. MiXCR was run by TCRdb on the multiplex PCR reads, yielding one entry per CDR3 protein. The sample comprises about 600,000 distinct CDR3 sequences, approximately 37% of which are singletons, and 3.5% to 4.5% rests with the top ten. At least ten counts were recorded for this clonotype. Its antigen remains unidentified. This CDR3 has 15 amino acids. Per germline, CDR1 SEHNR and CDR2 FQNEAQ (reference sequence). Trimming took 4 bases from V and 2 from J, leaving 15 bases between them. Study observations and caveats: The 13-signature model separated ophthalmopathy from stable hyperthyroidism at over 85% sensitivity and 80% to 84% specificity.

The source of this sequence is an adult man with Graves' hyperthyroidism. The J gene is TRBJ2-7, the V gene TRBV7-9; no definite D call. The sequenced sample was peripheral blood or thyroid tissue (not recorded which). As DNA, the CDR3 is TGTGCCAGCAGCTCAAACCCTGGGCGAGCCTACGAGCAGTACTTC. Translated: CASSSNPGRAYEQYF.